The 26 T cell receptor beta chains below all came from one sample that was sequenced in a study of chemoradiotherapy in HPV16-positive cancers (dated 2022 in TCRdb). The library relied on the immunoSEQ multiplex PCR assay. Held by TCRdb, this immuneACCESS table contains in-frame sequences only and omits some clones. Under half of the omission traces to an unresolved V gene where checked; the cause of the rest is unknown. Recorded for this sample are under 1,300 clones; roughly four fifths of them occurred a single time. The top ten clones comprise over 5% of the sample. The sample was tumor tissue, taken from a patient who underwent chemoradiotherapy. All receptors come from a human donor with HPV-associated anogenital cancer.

The CDR3 sequence is CASSRDDTEAFF. The CDR3 nucleotides are TGCGCCAGCAGCCGGGATGACACTGAAGCTTTCTTT. The rearrangement uses TRBV5-1 and TRBJ1-1; D gene uncertain. Germline CDR1 and CDR2: SGHRS and YFSETQ. This CDR3 spans 12 amino acids. V was clipped by 4 bases and J by 3 bases, with 7 bases between them.

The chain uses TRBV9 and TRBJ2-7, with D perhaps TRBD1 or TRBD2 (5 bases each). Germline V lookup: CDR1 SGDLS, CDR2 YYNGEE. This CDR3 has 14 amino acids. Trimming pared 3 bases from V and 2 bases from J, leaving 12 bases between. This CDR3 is CASSAGPDTYEQYF. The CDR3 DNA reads TGTGCCAGCAGCGCGGGACCCGATACCTACGAGCAGTACTTC.

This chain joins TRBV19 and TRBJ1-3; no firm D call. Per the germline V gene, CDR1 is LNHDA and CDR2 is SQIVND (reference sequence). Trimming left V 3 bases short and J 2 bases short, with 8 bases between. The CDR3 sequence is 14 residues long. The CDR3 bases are TGTGCCAGTAGTATCGGGGTGGCTGGAAACACCATATATTTT. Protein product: CASSIGVAGNTIYF.

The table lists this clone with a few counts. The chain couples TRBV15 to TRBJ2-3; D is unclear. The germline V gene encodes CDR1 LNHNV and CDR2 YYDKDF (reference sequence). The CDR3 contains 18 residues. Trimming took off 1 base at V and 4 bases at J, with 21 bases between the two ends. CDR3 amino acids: CATSRGIIETPGSDTQYF. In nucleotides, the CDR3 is TGTGCCACCAGCAGAGGGATAATTGAGACACCCGGGTCAGATACGCAGTATTTT.

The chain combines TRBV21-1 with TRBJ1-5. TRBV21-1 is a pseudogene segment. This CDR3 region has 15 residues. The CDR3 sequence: CASSFYGTLRQPQHF. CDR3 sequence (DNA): TGTGCCAGCAGCTTTTACGGGACGTTAAGACAGCCCCAGCATTTT.

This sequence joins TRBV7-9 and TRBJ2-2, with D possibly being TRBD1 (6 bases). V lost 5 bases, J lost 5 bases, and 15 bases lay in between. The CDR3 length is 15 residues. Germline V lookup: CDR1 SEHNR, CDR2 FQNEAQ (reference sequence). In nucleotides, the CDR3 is TGTGCCAGCAGCCCCGGACAGAGGGGGACCGGGGAGCTGTTTTTT. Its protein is CASSPGQRGTGELFF.

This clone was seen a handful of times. CDR3: CASSEWQGGITEAFF. CDR3 DNA sequence: TGTGCCAGCAGTGAATGGCAGGGAGGGATCACTGAAGCTTTCTTT. The chain is built from TRBV6-1 and TRBJ1-1; D may be TRBD1 (5 bases). CDR1 and CDR2 from the germline V gene are MNHNS and SASEGT. The V gene lost 2 bases and the J gene lost 4 bases, with 14 bases spanning the gap. This CDR3 region has 15 residues.

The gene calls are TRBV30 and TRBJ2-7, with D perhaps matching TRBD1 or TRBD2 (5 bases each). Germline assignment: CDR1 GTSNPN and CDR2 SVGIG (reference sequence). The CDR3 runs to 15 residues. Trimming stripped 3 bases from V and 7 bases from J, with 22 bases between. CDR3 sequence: CAWRFPRDGRREQYF. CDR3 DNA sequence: TGTGCCTGGAGATTCCCCCGGGACGGGCGTCGGGAGCAGTACTTC.

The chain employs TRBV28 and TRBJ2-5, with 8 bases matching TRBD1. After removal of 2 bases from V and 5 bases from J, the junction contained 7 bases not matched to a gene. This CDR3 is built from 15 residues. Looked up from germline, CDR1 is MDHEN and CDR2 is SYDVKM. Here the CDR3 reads CASSLPRQGMETQYF. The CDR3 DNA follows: TGTGCCAGCAGTTTACCCCGACAGGGGATGGAGACCCAGTACTTC.

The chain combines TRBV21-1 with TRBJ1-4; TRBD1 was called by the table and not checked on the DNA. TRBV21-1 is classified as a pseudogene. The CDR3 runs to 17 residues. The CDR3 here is CASRLGRDRPTNEKLFF. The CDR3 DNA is TGTGCCAGCCGGCTAGGCCGGGACAGGCCAACTAATGAAAAACTGTTTTTT.

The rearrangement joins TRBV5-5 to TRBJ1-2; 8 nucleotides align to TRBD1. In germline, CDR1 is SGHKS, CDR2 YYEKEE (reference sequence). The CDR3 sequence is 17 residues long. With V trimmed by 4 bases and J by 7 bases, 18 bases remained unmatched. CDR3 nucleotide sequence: TGTGCCAGCAGCCCCCGTTGGGAGGGACAGGTCTCCTCTGGCTACACCTTC. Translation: CASSPRWEGQVSSGYTF.

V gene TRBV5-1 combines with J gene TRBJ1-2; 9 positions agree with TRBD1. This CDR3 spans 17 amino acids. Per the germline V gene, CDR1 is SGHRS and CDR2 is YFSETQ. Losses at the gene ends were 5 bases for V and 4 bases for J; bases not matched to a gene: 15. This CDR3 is CASSDPTQGAGSYGYTF. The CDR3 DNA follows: TGCGCCAGCAGTGACCCCACACAGGGGGCAGGGAGCTATGGCTACACCTTC.

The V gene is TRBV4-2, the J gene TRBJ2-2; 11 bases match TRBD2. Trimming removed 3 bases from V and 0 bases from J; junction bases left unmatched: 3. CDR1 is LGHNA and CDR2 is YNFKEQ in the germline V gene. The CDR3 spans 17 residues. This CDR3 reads CASSHETSGANTGELFF. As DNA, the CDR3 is TGTGCCAGCAGCCATGAGACTAGCGGGGCGAACACCGGGGAGCTGTTTTTT.

DNA of the CDR3: TGTGCCAGCAGGGGACTAGCGGGAGTATTCGATACGCAGTATTTT. Amino acid sequence: CASRGLAGVFDTQYF. The gene calls are TRBV7-9 and TRBJ2-3; 14 bases are shared with TRBD2. Germline V CDR1 and CDR2: SEHNR, FQNEAQ (reference sequence). This CDR3 has 15 amino acids. Germline trimming cut 6 bases from V and 6 bases from J; bases unmatched to any gene: 5. Based on the CDR3 plus reference TRBV7-9 and TRBJ2-3, the full variable domain is DTGVSQNPRHKITKRGQNVTFRCDPISEHNRLYWYRQTLGQGPEFLTYFQNEAQLEKSRLLSDRFSAERPKGSFSTLEIQRTEQGDSAMYLCASRGLAGVFDTQYFGPGTRLTVL.

CDR3 in DNA: TGCGCCAGCAGCCCGGTGGGAGGGGGCGATGAGCAGTTCTTC. Protein product: CASSPVGGGDEQFF. The chain couples TRBV5-1 to TRBJ2-1, with D perhaps being TRBD1 or TRBD2 (7 bases each). The V gene lost 4 bases and the J gene lost 8 bases, with 16 bases spanning the gap. The CDR3 runs to 14 residues. The germline gives CDR1 SGHRS, CDR2 YFSETQ.

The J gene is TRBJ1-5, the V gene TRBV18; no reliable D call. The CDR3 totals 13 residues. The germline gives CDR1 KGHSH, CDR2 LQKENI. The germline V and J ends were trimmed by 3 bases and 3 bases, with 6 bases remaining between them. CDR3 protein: CASSPGDNQPQHF. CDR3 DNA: TGTGCCAGCTCACCTGGGGACAATCAGCCCCAGCATTTT.

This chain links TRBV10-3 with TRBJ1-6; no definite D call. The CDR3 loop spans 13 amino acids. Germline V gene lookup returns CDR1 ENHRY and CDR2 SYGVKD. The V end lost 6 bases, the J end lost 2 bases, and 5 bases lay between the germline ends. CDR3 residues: CAIRATYNSPLHF. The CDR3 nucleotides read TGTGCCATCAGGGCCACCTATAATTCACCCCTCCACTTT.

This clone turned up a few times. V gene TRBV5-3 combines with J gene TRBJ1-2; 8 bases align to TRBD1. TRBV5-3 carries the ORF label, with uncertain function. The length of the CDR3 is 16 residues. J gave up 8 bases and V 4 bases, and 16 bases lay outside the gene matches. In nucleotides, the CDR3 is TGTGCCAGAAGCCTATACGTACAACAGGGGGAATACGGCTACACCTTC. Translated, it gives CARSLYVQQGEYGYTF.

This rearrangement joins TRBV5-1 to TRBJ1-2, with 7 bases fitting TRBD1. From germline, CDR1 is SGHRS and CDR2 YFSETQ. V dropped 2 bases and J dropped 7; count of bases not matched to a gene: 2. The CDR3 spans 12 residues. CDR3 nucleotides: TGCGCCAGCAGCTTCGACAGGGTTGGCTACACCTTC. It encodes CASSFDRVGYTF.

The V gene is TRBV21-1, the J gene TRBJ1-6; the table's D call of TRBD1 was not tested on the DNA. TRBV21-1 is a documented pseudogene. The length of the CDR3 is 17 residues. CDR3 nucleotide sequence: TGTGCCAGCAGCATCCTCCCGGGACAGGGGTATAATTCACCCCTCCACTTT. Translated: CASSILPGQGYNSPLHF.

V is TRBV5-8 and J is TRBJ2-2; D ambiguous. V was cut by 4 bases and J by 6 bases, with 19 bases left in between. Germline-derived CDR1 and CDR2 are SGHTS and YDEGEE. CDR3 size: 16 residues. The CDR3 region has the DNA TGTGCCAGCAGCGATGGATTCAAACACCTGGCCGGGGAGCTGTTTTTT. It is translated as CASSDGFKHLAGELFF.

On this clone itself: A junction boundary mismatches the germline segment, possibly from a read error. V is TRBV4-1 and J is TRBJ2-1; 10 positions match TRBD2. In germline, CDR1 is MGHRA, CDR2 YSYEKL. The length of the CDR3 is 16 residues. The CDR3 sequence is CASSIRTSGSNNEQFF. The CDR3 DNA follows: TGCGCCAGCAGCATCCGGACTAGCGGCTCCAACAATGAGCAGTTCTTC.

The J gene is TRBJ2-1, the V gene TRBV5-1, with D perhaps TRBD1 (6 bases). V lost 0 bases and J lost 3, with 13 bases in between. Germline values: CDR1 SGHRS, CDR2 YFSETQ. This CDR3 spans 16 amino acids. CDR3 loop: CASSLGGQGYYNEQFF. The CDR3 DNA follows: TGCGCCAGCAGCTTGGGGGGGCAGGGGTACTACAATGAGCAGTTCTTC. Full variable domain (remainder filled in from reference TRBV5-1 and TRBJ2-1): KAGVTQTPRYLIKTRGQQVTLSCSPISGHRSVSWYQQTPGQGLQFLFEYFSETQRNKGNFPGRFSGRQFSNSRSEMNVSTLELGDSALYLCASSLGGQGYYNEQFFGPGTRLTVL.

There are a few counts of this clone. The DNA for the CDR3 is TGTGCCAGCAGCTTAGGGGCGGGGACAGGGGGCAATGAGCAGTTCTTC. Its translation is CASSLGAGTGGNEQFF. V is TRBV11-3 and J is TRBJ2-1; 11 bases line up with TRBD1. Germline V CDR1 and CDR2: SGHNT, YENEEA. The CDR3 consists of 16 residues. Germline trimming cut 1 base from V and 6 bases from J; bases unmatched to any gene: 5.

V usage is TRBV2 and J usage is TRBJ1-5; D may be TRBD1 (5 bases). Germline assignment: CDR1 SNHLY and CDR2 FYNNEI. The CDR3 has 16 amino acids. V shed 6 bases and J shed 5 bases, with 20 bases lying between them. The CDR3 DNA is TGTGCCAGCAGACTAATGGACACTAAATTCGATCAGCCCCAGCATTTT. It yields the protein CASRLMDTKFDQPQHF. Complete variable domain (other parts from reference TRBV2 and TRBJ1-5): EPEVTQTPSHQVTQMGQEVILRCVPISNHLYFYWYRQILGQKVEFLVSFYNNEISEKSEIFDDQFSVERPDGSNFTLKIRSTKLEDSAMYFCASRLMDTKFDQPQHFGDGTRLSIL.

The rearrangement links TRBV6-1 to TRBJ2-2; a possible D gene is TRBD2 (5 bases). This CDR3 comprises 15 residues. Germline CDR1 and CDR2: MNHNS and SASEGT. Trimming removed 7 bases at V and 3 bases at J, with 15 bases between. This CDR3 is CASTPEGYHTGELFF. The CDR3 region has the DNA TGTGCCAGCACGCCCGAGGGATACCACACCGGGGAGCTGTTTTTT.